The 20 T cell receptor beta chains given below trace back to one sample, sequenced in a study of identical twins. One entry per CDR3 protein, called by TCRdb with MiXCR from the 5' RACE reads. The data contain about 280,000 distinct CDR3 sequences, more than 6.5% of them singletons. These data were likewise used in another study, on yellow fever vaccine responses in identical twins.

Sequences were obtained from memory (CD45RO+) T cells sorted from blood. These receptors were obtained from a woman younger than 35 in good health.

This clonotype occurred many times. The gene calls are TRBV20-1 and TRBJ2-7, with D possibly matching TRBD2 (5 bases). The germline CDR1 and CDR2 sequences are DFQATT and SNEGSKA (reference sequence). The CDR3 loop spans 16 amino acids. Trimming cost V 1 base and J 4 bases, with 20 bases left between them. CDR3 DNA sequence: TGCAGTGCTAGAGTCCCCATGGGTGGGAGTGCGTACGAGCAGTACTTC. Its translation is CSARVPMGGSAYEQYF.

The sample holds many counts of this clonotype. V gene TRBV5-1 combines with J gene TRBJ2-1; 12 bases map to TRBD2. This CDR3 has 16 amino acids. CDR1 is SGHRS and CDR2 is YFSETQ in the germline V gene. The ends lost 5 bases at V and 4 bases at J; junction bases unmatched: 7. The CDR3 reads CASSELAGGKYNEQFF. The CDR3 coding sequence is TGCGCCAGCAGTGAGCTAGCGGGGGGGAAATACAATGAGCAGTTCTTC.

V gene TRBV5-1 combines with J gene TRBJ2-5; D remains unclear. CDR1 and CDR2 from the germline V gene are SGHRS and YFSETQ. This CDR3 has 15 amino acids. V shed 4 bases and J shed 4 bases, with 17 bases lying between them. This CDR3 reads CASSALNRAPETQYF. For the CDR3, the DNA is TGCGCCAGCAGCGCCCTTAATAGAGCGCCAGAGACCCAGTACTTC.

This clonotype appeared many times. This rearrangement joins TRBV25-1 to TRBJ2-1; D may be TRBD1 (5 bases). Looked up from germline, CDR1 is MGHDK and CDR2 is SYGVNS. There are 17 residues in the CDR3. The V and J ends lost 4 bases and 4 bases respectively, with 20 bases between them. The DNA for the CDR3 is TGTGCCAGCAGTGTATCAGCCCAGGGTAGTTCTTACAATGAGCAGTTCTTC. Its translation: CASSVSAQGSSYNEQFF.

The V call is TRBV12-3 or TRBV12-4, the J call TRBJ2-7, with D tentatively TRBD1 or TRBD2 (5 bases each). This CDR3 is built from 15 residues. Deletions cut 5 bases from V and 0 bases from J, with 14 bases between. This CDR3 reads CASSLYSGPSYEQYV. CDR3 bases: TGTGCCAGCAGTCTTTACTCGGGGCCCTCCTACGAGCAGTACGTC.

The gene calls are TRBV7-9 and TRBJ2-7; a possible D gene is TRBD2 (6 bases). V lost 4 bases to trimming and J lost 2 bases, with 12 bases between them. The CDR3 is made up of 14 amino acids. Germline V gene data show CDR1 as SEHNR and CDR2 as FQNEAQ (reference sequence). The CDR3 loop reads CASSSSSGAYEQYF. DNA of the CDR3: TGTGCCAGCAGCTCCTCGTCGGGGGCCTACGAGCAGTACTTC.

The chain carries TRBV4-2 and TRBJ2-1; D is undetermined. The CDR3 spans 15 residues. V gave up 5 bases and J gave up 6 bases, with 17 bases separating them. Germline V gene sequence: CDR1 LGHNA, CDR2 YNFKEQ. The CDR3 coding sequence is TGTGCCAGCAGCTCTACCGAAACTACCGGCAATGAGCAGTTCTTC. Its translation is CASSSTETTGNEQFF.

The chain links TRBV7-8 to TRBJ2-7; 11 bases map to TRBD2. Trimming took 2 bases from V and 1 from J; bases not matched to a gene: 1. This CDR3 comprises 15 residues. Germline-derived CDR1 and CDR2 are SGHVS and FQNEAQ. Written as DNA, the CDR3 is TGTGCCAGCAGCTTAACTAGCGGGGGATCCTACGAGCAGTACGTC. Its protein product is CASSLTSGGSYEQYV.

In its sample, this clonotype was seen a few times. The rearrangement uses TRBV18 and TRBJ2-3; D might be TRBD1 or TRBD2, each matching 5 bases. In germline, CDR1 is KGHSH, CDR2 LQKENI. The CDR3 consists of 16 residues. The V end was cut by 1 base, the J end by 2 bases, with 13 bases between. The CDR3 bases are TGTGCCAGCTCACCACGGTCGTCGGGACCCACAGATACGCAGTATTTT. Protein sequence: CASSPRSSGPTDTQYF.

The rearrangement joins TRBV5-1 to TRBJ2-5, with 8 nucleotides matching TRBD1. The CDR3 extends over 15 amino acids. J gave up 1 base and V 1 base, and 3 bases lay outside the gene matches. The V gene's germline CDR1 is SGHRS and CDR2 YFSETQ. CDR3 nucleotides: TGCGCCAGCAGCTTGTATGGGACAGGCCAAGAGACCCAGTACTTC. It translates to CASSLYGTGQETQYF. The full variable domain, with the rest looked up from reference TRBV5-1 and TRBJ2-5, is KAGVTQTPRYLIKTRGQQVTLSCSPISGHRSVSWYQQTPGQGLQFLFEYFSETQRNKGNFPGRFSGRQFSNSRSEMNVSTLELGDSALYLCASSLYGTGQETQYFGPGTRLLVL.

This clonotype was found a few times. This chain joins TRBV20-1 and TRBJ2-1, with 7 bases fitting TRBD2. CDR3 length: 15 amino acids. Germline values: CDR1 DFQATT, CDR2 SNEGSKA (reference sequence). Trimming at V came to 3 bases and at J to 6 bases, leaving 11 bases not matched to a gene. The CDR3: CSASFLAVGFNEQFF. The DNA for the CDR3 is TGCAGTGCTAGTTTTCTAGCGGTTGGCTTCAATGAGCAGTTCTTC.

This clonotype was counted at least ten times. The chain recombines TRBV7-3 with TRBJ2-5; TRBD1 aligns across 8 bases. The germline gives CDR1 SGHTA, CDR2 FQGTGA. The CDR3 sequence is 13 residues long. The V segment lost 5 bases and the J segment 2 bases; nucleotides outside the gene matches: 1. The CDR3 region has the DNA TGTGCCAGCAGCGGACAGGGTCAAGAGACCCAGTACTTC. Its protein product is CASSGQGQETQYF.

The sample holds many counts of this clonotype. The V call is TRBV6-1, the J call TRBJ2-7; D possibly corresponds to TRBD1 (6 bases). Trimming took off 1 base at V and 2 bases at J, with 9 bases between the two ends. The length of the CDR3 is 14 residues. The germline gives CDR1 MNHNS, CDR2 SASEGT. In nucleotides, the CDR3 is TGTGCCAGCAGTGAAGGAGCAGGGGCCTACGAGCAGTACTTC. It translates to CASSEGAGAYEQYF.

Many counts were recorded for this clonotype. V gene TRBV6-1 combines with J gene TRBJ2-7; 10 bases line up with TRBD1. CDR3 length equals 15 residues. Unmatched junction bases numbered 7, after V lost 5 bases and J lost 3 bases. CDR1 and CDR2 from the germline V gene are MNHNS and SASEGT. This CDR3 reads CASSLTGTGVYEQYV. CDR3 nucleotide sequence: TGTGCCAGCAGTCTAACCGGGACAGGGGTCTACGAGCAGTACGTC.

This clonotype was counted ten times or more. The chain uses TRBV28 and TRBJ2-1; the D is unclear. CDR3 length: 11 residues. Trimming stripped 6 bases from V and 9 bases from J, with 9 bases between. Germline values: CDR1 MDHEN, CDR2 SYDVKM. The DNA for the CDR3 is TGTGCCAGCAGCCTGTCGGGTGAGCAGTTCTTC. As protein: CASSLSGEQFF.

CDR3 DNA sequence: TGTGCCAGCAGCCCGGGACCGTCGACCCCCTACGAGCAGTACGTC. Translating it yields CASSPGPSTPYEQYV. The chain employs TRBV9 and TRBJ2-7, with D perhaps given as TRBD1 or TRBD2 (5 bases each). Germline-derived CDR1 and CDR2 are SGDLS and YYNGEE. V dropped 4 bases and J dropped 2 bases, with 16 bases sitting between them. The CDR3 spans 15 residues.

The chain has TRBV10-3 and TRBJ1-1; possible D gene TRBD1, 5 bases. This CDR3 has 14 residues. Germline V lookup: CDR1 ENHRY, CDR2 SYGVKD. With 9 bases removed from V and 6 bases from J, the gap between germline ends came to 20 bases. The CDR3 reads CAIKELPQVAEAFF. The CDR3 bases are TGTGCCATAAAAGAGTTGCCACAGGTCGCTGAAGCTTTCTTT.

In this sample, this clonotype turned up a few times. The rearrangement links TRBV10-3 to TRBJ1-2, with 9 bases aligning to TRBD1. The CDR3 covers 15 residues. The germline CDR1 and CDR2 sequences are ENHRY and SYGVKD. V trimming: 10 bases; J trimming: 0 bases; junction bases outside the gene matches: 9. This CDR3 is CATLQGAGANYGYTF. The CDR3 DNA sequence: TGTGCCACCTTACAGGGGGCTGGAGCTAACTATGGCTACACCTTC.

This clonotype was found many times. V usage is TRBV20-1 and J usage is TRBJ2-5; 14 nucleotides agree with TRBD2. Per germline, CDR1 DFQATT and CDR2 SNEGSKA (reference sequence). The trim removed 1 base at V and 4 bases at J, leaving 11 bases unmatched. CDR3 length: 18 residues. Here the CDR3 reads CSARVLRTSGGPLETQYF. The DNA of the CDR3 is TGCAGTGCTAGAGTGCTCAGGACTAGCGGGGGGCCGCTAGAGACCCAGTACTTC.

This clonotype showed up many times. The gene calls are TRBV7-8 and TRBJ2-3; TRBD2 aligns across 7 bases. The CDR3 covers 15 residues. Trimming cost V 6 bases and J 11 bases; bases outside gene matches: 17. Germline CDR1 and CDR2: SGHVS and FQNEAQ. CDR3 loop: CASRPPGVAGLQQYF. The CDR3 bases are TGTGCCAGCAGGCCCCCCGGGGTAGCGGGCCTCCAGCAGTATTTT.